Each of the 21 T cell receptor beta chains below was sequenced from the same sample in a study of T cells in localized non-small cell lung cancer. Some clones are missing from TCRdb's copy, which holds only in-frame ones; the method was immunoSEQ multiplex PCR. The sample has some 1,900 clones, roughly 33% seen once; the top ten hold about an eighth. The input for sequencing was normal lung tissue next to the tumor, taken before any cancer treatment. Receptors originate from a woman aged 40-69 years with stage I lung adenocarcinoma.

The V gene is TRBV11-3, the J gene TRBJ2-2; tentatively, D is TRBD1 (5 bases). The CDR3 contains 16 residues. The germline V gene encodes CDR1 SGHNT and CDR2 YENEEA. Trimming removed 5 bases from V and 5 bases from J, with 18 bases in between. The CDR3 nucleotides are TGTGCCAGCAGCCTCGGTTTGGGGCGGAGTACCGGGGAGCTGTTTTTT. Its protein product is CASSLGLGRSTGELFF. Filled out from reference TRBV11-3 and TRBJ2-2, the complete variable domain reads EAGVVQSPRYKIIEKKQPVAFWCNPISGHNTLYWYLQNLGQGPELLIRYENEEAVDDSQLPKDRFSAERLKGVDSTLKIQPAELGDSAVYLCASSLGLGRSTGELFFGEGSRLTVL.

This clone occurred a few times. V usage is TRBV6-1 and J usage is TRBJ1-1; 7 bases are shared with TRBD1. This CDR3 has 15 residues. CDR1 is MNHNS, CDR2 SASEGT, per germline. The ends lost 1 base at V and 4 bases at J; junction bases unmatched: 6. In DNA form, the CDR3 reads TGTGCCAGCAGTGAAGGGAGGGGGCTGGGCACTGAAGCTTTCTTT. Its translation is CASSEGRGLGTEAFF.

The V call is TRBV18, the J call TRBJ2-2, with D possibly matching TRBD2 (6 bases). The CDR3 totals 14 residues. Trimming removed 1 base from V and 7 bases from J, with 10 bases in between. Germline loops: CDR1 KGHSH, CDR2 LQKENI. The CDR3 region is CASSPLRESGELFF. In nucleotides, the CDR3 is TGTGCCAGCTCACCACTACGGGAGAGCGGGGAGCTGTTTTTT.

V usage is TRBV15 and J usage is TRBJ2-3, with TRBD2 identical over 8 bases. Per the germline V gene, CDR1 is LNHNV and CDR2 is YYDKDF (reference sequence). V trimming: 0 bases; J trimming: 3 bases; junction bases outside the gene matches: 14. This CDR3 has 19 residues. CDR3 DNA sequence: TGTGCCACCAGCAGAGATCTAGCGGGCGCCGCCTTAGGGACAGATACGCAGTATTTT. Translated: CATSRDLAGAALGTDTQYF.

The CDR3 DNA is TGCAGCGTGGGGACTAGCGGGAGTGGGTACGAGCAGTACTTC. This codes for CSVGTSGSGYEQYF. The chain carries TRBV29-1 and TRBJ2-7; 14 bases line up with TRBD2. Trimming removed 6 bases from V and 4 bases from J; junction bases left unmatched: 5. CDR3 length: 14 residues. The germline gives CDR1 SQVTM, CDR2 ANQGSEA.

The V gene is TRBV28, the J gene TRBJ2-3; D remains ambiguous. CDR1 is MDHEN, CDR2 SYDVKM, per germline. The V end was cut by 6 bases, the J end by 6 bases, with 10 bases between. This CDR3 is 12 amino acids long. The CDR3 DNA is TGTGCCAGCAGGTCCTCGGGTGATACGCAGTATTTT. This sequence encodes CASRSSGDTQYF.

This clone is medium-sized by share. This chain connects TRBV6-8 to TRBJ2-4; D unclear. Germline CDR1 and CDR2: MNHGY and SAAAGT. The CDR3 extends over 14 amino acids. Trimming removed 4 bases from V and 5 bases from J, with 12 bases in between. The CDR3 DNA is TGTGCCAGCAGTTCGCCCCTCCGGGAAAACATTCAGTACTTC. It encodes CASSSPLRENIQYF.

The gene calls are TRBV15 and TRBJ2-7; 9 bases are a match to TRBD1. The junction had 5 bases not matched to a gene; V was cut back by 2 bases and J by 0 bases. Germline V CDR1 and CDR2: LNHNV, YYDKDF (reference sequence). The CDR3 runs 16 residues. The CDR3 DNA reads TGTGCCACCAGCAGACCCGGGACAGGGTCCTCCTACGAGCAGTACTTC. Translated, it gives CATSRPGTGSSYEQYF.

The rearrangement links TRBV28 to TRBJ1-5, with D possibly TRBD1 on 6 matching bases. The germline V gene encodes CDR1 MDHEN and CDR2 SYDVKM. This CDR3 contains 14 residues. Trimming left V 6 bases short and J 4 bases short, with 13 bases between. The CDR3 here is CASRSQGPNQPQHF. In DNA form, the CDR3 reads TGTGCCAGCAGGTCGCAGGGGCCGAATCAGCCCCAGCATTTT.

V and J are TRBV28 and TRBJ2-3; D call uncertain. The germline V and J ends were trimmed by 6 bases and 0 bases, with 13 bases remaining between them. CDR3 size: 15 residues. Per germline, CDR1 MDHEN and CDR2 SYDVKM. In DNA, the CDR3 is TGTGCCAGCAGCCGGGCGCAAGATAGCACAGATACGCAGTATTTT. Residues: CASSRAQDSTDTQYF.

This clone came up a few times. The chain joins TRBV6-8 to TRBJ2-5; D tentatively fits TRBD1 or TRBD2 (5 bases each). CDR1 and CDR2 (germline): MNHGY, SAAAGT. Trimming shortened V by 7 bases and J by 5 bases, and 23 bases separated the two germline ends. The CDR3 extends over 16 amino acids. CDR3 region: CASTGHYLLARETQYF. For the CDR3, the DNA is TGTGCCAGCACTGGACACTACCTCTTAGCGAGGGAGACCCAGTACTTC.

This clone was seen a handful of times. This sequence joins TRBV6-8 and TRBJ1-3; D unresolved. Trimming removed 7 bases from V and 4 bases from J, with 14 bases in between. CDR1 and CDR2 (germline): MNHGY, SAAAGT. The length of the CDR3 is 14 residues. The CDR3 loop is CASIGRERGNTIYF. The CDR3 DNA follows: TGTGCCAGCATTGGAAGAGAAAGAGGAAACACCATATATTTT.

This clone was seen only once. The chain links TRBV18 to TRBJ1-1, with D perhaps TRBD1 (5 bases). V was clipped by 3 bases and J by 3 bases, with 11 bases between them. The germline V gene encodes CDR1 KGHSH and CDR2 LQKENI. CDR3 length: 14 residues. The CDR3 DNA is TGTGCCAGCTCACCCGGGGGTACTGACACTGAAGCTTTCTTT. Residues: CASSPGGTDTEAFF. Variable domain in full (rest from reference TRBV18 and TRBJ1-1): NAGVMQNPRHLVRRRGQEARLRCSPMKGHSHVYWYRQLPEEGLKFMVYLQKENIIDESGMPKERFSAEFPKEGPSILRIQQVVRGDSAAYFCASSPGGTDTEAFFGQGTRLTVV.

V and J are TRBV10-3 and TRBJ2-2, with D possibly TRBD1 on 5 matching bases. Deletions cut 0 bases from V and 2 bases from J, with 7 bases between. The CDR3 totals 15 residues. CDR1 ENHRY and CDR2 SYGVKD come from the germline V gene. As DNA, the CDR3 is TGTGCCATCAGTGAGTCGACAGTTAACACCGGGGAGCTGTTTTTT. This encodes CAISESTVNTGELFF.

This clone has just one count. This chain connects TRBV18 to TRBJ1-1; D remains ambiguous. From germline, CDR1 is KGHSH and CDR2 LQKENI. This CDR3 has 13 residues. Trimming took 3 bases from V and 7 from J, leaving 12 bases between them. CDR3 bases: TGTGCCAGCTCACCCTCTTTTGAGGATGAAGCTTTCTTT. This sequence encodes CASSPSFEDEAFF.

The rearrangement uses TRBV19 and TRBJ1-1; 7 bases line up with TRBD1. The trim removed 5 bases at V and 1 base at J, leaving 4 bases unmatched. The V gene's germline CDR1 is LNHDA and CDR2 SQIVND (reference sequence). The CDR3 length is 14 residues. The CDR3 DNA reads TGTGCCAGTAGTTCCCGACAGGGGAACACTGAAGCTTTCTTT. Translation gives CASSSRQGNTEAFF.

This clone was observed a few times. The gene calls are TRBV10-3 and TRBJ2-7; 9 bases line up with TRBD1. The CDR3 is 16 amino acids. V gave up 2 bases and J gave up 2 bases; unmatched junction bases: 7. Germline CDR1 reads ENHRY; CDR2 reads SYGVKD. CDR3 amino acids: CAISEGQGRRAYEQYF. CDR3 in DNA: TGTGCCATCAGTGAGGGACAGGGGCGCCGGGCCTACGAGCAGTACTTC.

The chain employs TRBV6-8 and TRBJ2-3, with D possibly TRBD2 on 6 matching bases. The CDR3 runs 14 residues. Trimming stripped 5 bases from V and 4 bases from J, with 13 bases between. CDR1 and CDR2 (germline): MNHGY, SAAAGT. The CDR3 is CASSGTGSADTQYF. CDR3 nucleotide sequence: TGTGCCAGCAGTGGTACCGGGAGCGCAGATACGCAGTATTTT.

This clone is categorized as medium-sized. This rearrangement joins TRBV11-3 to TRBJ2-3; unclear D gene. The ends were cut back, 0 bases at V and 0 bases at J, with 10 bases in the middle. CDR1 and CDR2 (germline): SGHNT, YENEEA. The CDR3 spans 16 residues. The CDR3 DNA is TGTGCCAGCAGCTTAGAAGTAGCCAGAAGCACAGATACGCAGTATTTT. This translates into CASSLEVARSTDTQYF.

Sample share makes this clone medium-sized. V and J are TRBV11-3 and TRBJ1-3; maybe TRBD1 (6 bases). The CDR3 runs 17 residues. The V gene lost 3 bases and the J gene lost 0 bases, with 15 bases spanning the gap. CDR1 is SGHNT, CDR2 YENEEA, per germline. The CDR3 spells CASSFRGRESSGNTIYF. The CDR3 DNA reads TGTGCCAGCAGCTTCAGGGGCCGCGAGAGCTCTGGAAACACCATATATTTT. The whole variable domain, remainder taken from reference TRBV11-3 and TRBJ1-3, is EAGVVQSPRYKIIEKKQPVAFWCNPISGHNTLYWYLQNLGQGPELLIRYENEEAVDDSQLPKDRFSAERLKGVDSTLKIQPAELGDSAVYLCASSFRGRESSGNTIYFGEGSWLTVV.

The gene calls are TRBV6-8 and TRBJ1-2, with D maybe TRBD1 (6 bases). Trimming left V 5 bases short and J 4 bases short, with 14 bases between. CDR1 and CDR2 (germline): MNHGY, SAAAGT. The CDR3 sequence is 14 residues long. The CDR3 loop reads CASSDLGGPYGYTF. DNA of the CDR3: TGTGCCAGCAGTGACCTTGGGGGCCCCTATGGCTACACCTTC.